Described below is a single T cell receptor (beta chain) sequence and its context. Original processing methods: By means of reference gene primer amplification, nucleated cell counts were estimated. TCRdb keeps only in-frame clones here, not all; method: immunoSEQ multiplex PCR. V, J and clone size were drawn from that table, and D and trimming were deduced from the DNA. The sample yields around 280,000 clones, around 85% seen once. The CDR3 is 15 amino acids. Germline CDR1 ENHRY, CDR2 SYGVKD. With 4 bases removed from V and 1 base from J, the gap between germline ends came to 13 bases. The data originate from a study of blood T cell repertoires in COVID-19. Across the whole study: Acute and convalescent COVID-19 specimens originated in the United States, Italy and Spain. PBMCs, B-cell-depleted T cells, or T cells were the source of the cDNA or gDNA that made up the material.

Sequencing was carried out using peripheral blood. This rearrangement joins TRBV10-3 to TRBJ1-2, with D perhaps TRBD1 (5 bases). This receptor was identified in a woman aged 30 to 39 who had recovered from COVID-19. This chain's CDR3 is CAISALGQGNYGYTF. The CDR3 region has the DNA TGTGCCATCAGTGCCCTGGGGCAGGGTAACTATGGCTACACCTTC.